This entry concerns a single T cell receptor beta chain. Molecules of cDNA were individually given unique molecular identifiers that were attached to them. TCRdb re-analysed the 5' RACE reads in MiXCR, keeping a single row per CDR3 protein. The sample consists of some 52,000 distinct CDR3 sequences, about 8.2% of them appearing once. This specimen belongs to a study of early T cells in non-severe SARS-CoV-2 infection. Background on the study: Chains from this unsorted whole-blood bulk RNA could not be paired.

This CDR3 has 15 residues. The germline CDR1 and CDR2 sequences are SEHNR and FQNEAQ (reference sequence). V was shortened by 6 bases and J by 10 bases, with 24 bases between the two germline ends. The chain couples TRBV7-9 to TRBJ2-5; maybe TRBD2 (7 bases). Material for sequencing was whole blood. The receptor comes from an adult who was a healthcare worker with PCR-confirmed SARS-CoV-2 infection or an uninfected control (not recorded which). CDR3 bases: TGTGCCAGCAGTTCAACCTGGGGGGGCCCGCTGGGCCAGTACTTC. It is translated as CASSSTWGGPLGQYF.